Following are 18 T cell receptor beta chains from one sample sequenced in a study of blood T cell repertoires in COVID-19. The assay was immunoSEQ multiplex PCR, and TCRdb's table has in-frame clones only and misses some. Of under 300,000 clones listed, about 82% are singletons. The sample consisted of peripheral blood. The receptors were gathered from a woman aged 55-69 years with active or convalescent COVID-19.

The V and J genes are TRBV4-1 and TRBJ1-2; 7 nucleotides align to TRBD1. CDR3 size: 16 residues. The V segment lost 4 bases and the J segment 5 bases; nucleotides outside the gene matches: 13. Germline CDR1 MGHRA, CDR2 YSYEKL. CDR3 in DNA: TGCGCCAGCAGCCCCCCCGGGCAGGGGGTAGAATATGGCTACACCTTC. Protein: CASSPPGQGVEYGYTF.

The chain links TRBV6-1 to TRBJ2-7; 7 bases align to TRBD1. The CDR3 length is 16 residues. Germline CDR1 and CDR2: MNHNS and SASEGT. Trimming at V came to 3 bases and at J to 3 bases, leaving 11 bases not matched to a gene. The CDR3 DNA follows: TGTGCCAGCAGTGAGCCTCGGGACAGCCGTCGCTACGAGCAGTACGTC. Its translation: CASSEPRDSRRYEQYV.

This clone was detected once. This rearrangement joins TRBV27 to TRBJ2-1; TRBD2 matches 7 bases. This CDR3 comprises 18 residues. Germline V gene sequence: CDR1 MNHEY, CDR2 SMNVEV (reference sequence). With V trimmed by 3 bases and J by 5 bases, 16 bases remained unmatched. CDR3 sequence: CASSFGAFRAGDNNEQFF. The CDR3 DNA follows: TGTGCCAGCAGTTTTGGGGCCTTTCGGGCGGGAGATAACAATGAGCAGTTCTTC.

The chain employs TRBV5-4 and TRBJ1-1; 7 bases are shared with TRBD1. The junction had 9 bases not matched to a gene; V was cut back by 4 bases and J by 0 bases. The germline gives CDR1 SGHNT, CDR2 YYREEE (reference sequence). This CDR3 has 16 amino acids. CDR3 protein: CASSPGQLKMNTEAFF. DNA for the CDR3: TGTGCCAGCAGCCCGGGACAGCTTAAGATGAACACTGAAGCTTTCTTT.

The chain carries TRBV30 and TRBJ1-4, with a weak D call TRBD1 (5 bases). The germline gives CDR1 GTSNPN, CDR2 SVGIG (reference sequence). Trimming pared 6 bases from V and 5 bases from J, leaving 7 bases between. The CDR3 contains 11 residues. Here the CDR3 DNA reads TGTGCCTGCGGGGGGAATGAAAAACTGTTTTTT. This gives the protein CACGGNEKLFF.

This clone showed up just a few times. The rearrangement joins TRBV5-1 to TRBJ1-1; D uncertain. The CDR3 contains 15 residues. Germline CDR1 SGHRS, CDR2 YFSETQ. V lost 5 bases, J lost 0 bases, and 14 bases lay in between. The CDR3 loop reads CASSPERFMNTEAFF. CDR3 DNA sequence: TGCGCCAGCAGTCCCGAACGGTTCATGAACACTGAAGCTTTCTTT. The complete variable domain, with remaining parts taken from reference TRBV5-1 and TRBJ1-1, reads KAGVTQTPRYLIKTRGQQVTLSCSPISGHRSVSWYQQTPGQGLQFLFEYFSETQRNKGNFPGRFSGRQFSNSRSEMNVSTLELGDSALYLCASSPERFMNTEAFFGQGTRLTVV.

V is TRBV5-1 and J is TRBJ1-1, with TRBD1 matching 9 bases. Germline values: CDR1 SGHRS, CDR2 YFSETQ. Unmatched junction bases numbered 8, after V lost 4 bases and J lost 1 base. This CDR3 spans 16 amino acids. The CDR3 nucleotides read TGCGCCAGCAGCCTGGACAGGGGAAGAGGGAACACTGAAGCTTTCTTT. Amino acid sequence: CASSLDRGRGNTEAFF.

This clone was seen a single time. V and J are TRBV18 and TRBJ2-3; D gene uncertain. Per the germline V gene, CDR1 is KGHSH and CDR2 is LQKENI. V was pared by 3 bases and J by 2 bases, with 12 bases between. The CDR3 runs to 15 residues. CDR3 DNA sequence: TGTGCCAGCTCACCGTCCGACACTTACACAGATACGCAGTATTTT. It translates to CASSPSDTYTDTQYF.

The chain has TRBV6-5 and TRBJ1-1; weak D call: TRBD1 (6 bases). Germline-derived CDR1 and CDR2 are MNHEY and SVGAGI. CDR3 size: 13 residues. Trimming removed 6 bases from V and 7 bases from J, with 15 bases in between. The CDR3 sequence is CASSQQGRNEAFF. Here the CDR3 DNA reads TGTGCCAGCAGCCAACAGGGACGGAATGAAGCTTTCTTT.

The genes are TRBV2 and TRBJ1-1, with unresolved D. Trimming took 4 bases from V and 1 from J, leaving 7 bases between them. CDR3 length: 13 amino acids. CDR1 SNHLY and CDR2 FYNNEI come from the germline V gene. CDR3 sequence reads: CASSVEPNTEAFF. The CDR3 DNA reads as TGTGCCAGCAGTGTGGAGCCGAACACTGAAGCTTTCTTT.

The chain carries TRBV2 and TRBJ1-6, with D perhaps matching TRBD1 (5 bases). Between the trimmed V and J ends, which lost 2 bases and 13 bases, there was a span of 15 bases. Germline lookup yields CDR1 SNHLY and CDR2 FYNNEI. CDR3 length equals 14 residues. The CDR3 protein is CASSESARVAPLHF. The CDR3 DNA reads as TGTGCCAGCAGTGAATCCGCCAGGGTTGCTCCCCTCCACTTT.

This rearrangement joins TRBV5-6 to TRBJ1-6; TRBD1 agrees at 7 bases. The CDR3 spans 16 residues. With V trimmed by 2 bases and J by 9 bases, 11 bases remained unmatched. Germline loops: CDR1 SGHDT, CDR2 YYEEEE. CDR3 sequence: CASSFRLDRDSSPLHF. In nucleotides, the CDR3 is TGTGCCAGCAGCTTCCGGCTCGACAGGGATTCTTCACCCCTCCACTTT.

The chain combines TRBV28 with TRBJ1-5; D may be TRBD1 (5 bases). CDR1 is MDHEN, CDR2 SYDVKM, per germline. The CDR3 is made up of 16 amino acids. V lost 7 bases and J lost 3, with 19 bases in between. This CDR3 reads CASTRLGLGANQPQHF. CDR3 in DNA: TGTGCCAGCACCAGGTTAGGGCTTGGGGCCAATCAGCCCCAGCATTTT.

This chain joins TRBV3-1 (or the pseudogene TRBV3-2) and TRBJ2-1; unclear D gene. The CDR3 spans 13 residues. Germline V CDR1 and CDR2: LGHDT, YNNKEL (reference sequence). V was pared by 5 bases and J by 0 bases, with 5 bases between. DNA for the CDR3: TGTGCCAGCAGCACAAGCTCCTACAATGAGCAGTTCTTC. Amino acid sequence: CASSTSSYNEQFF.

This chain uses TRBV27 with TRBJ2-4, with a weak D call TRBD1 (5 bases). The CDR3 extends over 16 amino acids. The V gene's germline CDR1 is MNHEY and CDR2 SMNVEV (reference sequence). Deletions cut 2 bases from V and 4 bases from J, with 15 bases between. The CDR3 bases are TGTGCCAGCAGTTTAAGGGGCGGCGTTTCAAAAAACATTCAGTACTTC. Translating gives CASSLRGGVSKNIQYF.

V usage is TRBV19 and J usage is TRBJ2-5, with TRBD1 matching 7 bases. V lost 0 bases and J lost 0; bases outside the gene matches: 7. CDR1 is LNHDA, CDR2 SQIVND, per germline (reference sequence). This CDR3 region has 17 residues. The CDR3 bases are TGTGCCAGTAGTATAGATGGGCGCAGGGGGTACCAAGAGACCCAGTACTTC. It translates to CASSIDGRRGYQETQYF.

This chain uses TRBV6-1 with TRBJ1-2; D is unclear. V dropped 1 base and J dropped 0 bases, with 9 bases sitting between them. Germline CDR1 MNHNS, CDR2 SASEGT. The CDR3 extends over 15 amino acids. CDR3 region: CASSEGHNANYGYTF. The CDR3, as DNA: TGTGCCAGCAGTGAAGGGCACAACGCTAACTATGGCTACACCTTC.

The chain uses TRBV3-1 (or the pseudogene TRBV3-2) and TRBJ2-7; 12 bases fit TRBD2. The CDR3 spans 16 residues. Germline V CDR1 and CDR2: LGHDT, YNNKEL (reference sequence). J gave up 6 bases and V 0 bases, and 6 bases lay outside the gene matches. The CDR3 loop reads CASSQEWTSGISEQYF. The CDR3 nucleotides read TGTGCCAGCAGCCAAGAATGGACTAGCGGGATAAGCGAGCAGTACTTC.